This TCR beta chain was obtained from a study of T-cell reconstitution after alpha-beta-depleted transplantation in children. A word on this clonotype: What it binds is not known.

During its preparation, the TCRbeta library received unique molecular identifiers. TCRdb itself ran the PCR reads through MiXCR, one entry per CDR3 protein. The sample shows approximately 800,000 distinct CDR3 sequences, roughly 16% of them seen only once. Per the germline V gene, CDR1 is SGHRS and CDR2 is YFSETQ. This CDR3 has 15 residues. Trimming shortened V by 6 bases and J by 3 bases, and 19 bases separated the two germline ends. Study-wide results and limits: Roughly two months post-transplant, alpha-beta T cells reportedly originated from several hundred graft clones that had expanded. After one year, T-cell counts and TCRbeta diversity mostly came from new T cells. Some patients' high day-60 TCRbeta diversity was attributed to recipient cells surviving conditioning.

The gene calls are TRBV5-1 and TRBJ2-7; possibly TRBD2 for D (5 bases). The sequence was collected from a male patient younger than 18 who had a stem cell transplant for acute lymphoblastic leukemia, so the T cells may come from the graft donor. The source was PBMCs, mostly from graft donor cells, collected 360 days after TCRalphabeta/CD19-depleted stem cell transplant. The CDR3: CASNWPSPFLYEQYF. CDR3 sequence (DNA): TGCGCCAGCAATTGGCCTAGCCCCTTCCTCTACGAGCAGTACTTC.